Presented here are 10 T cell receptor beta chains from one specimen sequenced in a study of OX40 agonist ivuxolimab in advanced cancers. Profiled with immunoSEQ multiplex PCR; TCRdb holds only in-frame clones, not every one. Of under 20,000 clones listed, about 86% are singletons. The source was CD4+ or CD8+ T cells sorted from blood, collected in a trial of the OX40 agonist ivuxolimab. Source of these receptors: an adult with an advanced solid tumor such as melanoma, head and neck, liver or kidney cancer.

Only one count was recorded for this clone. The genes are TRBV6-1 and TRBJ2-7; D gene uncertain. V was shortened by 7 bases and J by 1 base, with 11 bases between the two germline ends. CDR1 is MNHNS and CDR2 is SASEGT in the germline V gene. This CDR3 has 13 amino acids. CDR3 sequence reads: CASNHSPSYEQYF. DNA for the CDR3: TGTGCCAGCAACCATTCCCCTTCCTACGAGCAGTACTTC.

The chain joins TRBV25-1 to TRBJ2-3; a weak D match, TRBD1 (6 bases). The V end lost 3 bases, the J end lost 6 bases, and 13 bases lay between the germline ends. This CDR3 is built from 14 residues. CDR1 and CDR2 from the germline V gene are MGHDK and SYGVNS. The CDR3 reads CASSELSTGDTQYF. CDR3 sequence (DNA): TGTGCCAGCAGTGAGTTGTCAACAGGGGATACGCAGTATTTT.

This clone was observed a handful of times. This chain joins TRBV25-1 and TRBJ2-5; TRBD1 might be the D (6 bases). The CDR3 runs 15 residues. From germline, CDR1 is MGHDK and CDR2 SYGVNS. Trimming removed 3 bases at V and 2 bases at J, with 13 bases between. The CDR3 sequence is CASSDTRGFQETQYF. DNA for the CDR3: TGTGCCAGCAGTGATACCAGGGGCTTTCAAGAGACCCAGTACTTC.

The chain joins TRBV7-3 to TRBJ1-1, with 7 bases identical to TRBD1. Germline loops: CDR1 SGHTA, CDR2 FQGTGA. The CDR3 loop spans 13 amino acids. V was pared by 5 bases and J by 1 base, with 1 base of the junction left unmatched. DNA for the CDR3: TGTGCCAGCAGCCCAGGGGGGAACACTGAAGCTTTCTTT. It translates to CASSPGGNTEAFF.

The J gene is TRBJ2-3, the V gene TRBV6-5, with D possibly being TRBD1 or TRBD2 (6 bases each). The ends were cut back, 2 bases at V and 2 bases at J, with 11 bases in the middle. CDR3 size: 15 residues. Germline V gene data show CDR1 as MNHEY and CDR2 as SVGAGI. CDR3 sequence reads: CASSYQGGNTDTQYF. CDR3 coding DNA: TGTGCCAGCAGTTACCAAGGGGGGAACACAGATACGCAGTATTTT.

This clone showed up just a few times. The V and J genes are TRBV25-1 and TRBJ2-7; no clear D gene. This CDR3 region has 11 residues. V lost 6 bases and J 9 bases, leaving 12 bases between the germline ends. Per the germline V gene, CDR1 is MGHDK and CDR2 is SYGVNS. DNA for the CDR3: TGTGCCAGCAGCCCCCGTGGTGGGCAGTACTTC. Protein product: CASSPRGGQYF.

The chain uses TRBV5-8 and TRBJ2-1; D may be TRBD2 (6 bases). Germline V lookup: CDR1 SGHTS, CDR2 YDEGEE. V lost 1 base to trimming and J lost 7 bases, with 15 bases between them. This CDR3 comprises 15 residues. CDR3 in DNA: TGTGCCAGCAGCTTGTACGGGAGACCGGGGAATGAGCAGTTCTTC. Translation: CASSLYGRPGNEQFF.

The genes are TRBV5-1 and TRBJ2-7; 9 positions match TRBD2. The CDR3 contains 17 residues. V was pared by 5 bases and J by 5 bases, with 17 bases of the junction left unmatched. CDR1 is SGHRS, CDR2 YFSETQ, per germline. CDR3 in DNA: TGCGCCAGCAGTTCTAACACTCGGACTAGCGTCGGCCACGAGCAGTACTTC. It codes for CASSSNTRTSVGHEQYF. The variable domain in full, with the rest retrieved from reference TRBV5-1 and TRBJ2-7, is KAGVTQTPRYLIKTRGQQVTLSCSPISGHRSVSWYQQTPGQGLQFLFEYFSETQRNKGNFPGRFSGRQFSNSRSEMNVSTLELGDSALYLCASSSNTRTSVGHEQYFGPGTRLTVT.

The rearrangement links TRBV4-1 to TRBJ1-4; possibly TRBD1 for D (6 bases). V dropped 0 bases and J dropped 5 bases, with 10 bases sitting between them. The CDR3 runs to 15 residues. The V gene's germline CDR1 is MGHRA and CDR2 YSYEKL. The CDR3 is CASSQEDSRNEKLFF. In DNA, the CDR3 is TGCGCCAGCAGCCAAGAGGACAGCCGAAATGAAAAACTGTTTTTT.

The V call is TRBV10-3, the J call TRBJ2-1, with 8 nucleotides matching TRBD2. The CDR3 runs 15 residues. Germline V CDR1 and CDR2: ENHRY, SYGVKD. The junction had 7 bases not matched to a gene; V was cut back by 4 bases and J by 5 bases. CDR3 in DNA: TGTGCCATCAGTGCAACACTAGCGGACAACAATGAGCAGTTCTTC. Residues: CAISATLADNNEQFF.